This TCR beta chain derives from a study of Ad26.COV2.S vaccination and SARS-CoV-2 variants. Broader study findings: Recipients of vaccine and of placebo showed similar breadth of their non-spike TCR repertoires. Possibly, TCR breadth and depth analyses underestimated total T cell responses. Once vaccination had occurred, spike-specific CD8+ and CD4+ T cell responses reportedly showed substantial breadth.

Concerning this clone: Its specificity is not known.

The V segment lost 0 bases and the J segment 4 bases; nucleotides outside the gene matches: 8. CDR3 length: 17 residues. Per germline, CDR1 SNHLY and CDR2 FYNNEI. Sequenced by immunoSEQ multiplex PCR; TCRdb stores in-frame clones only, minus some. Among hundreds of thousands of clones listed, 89% were seen once. Treatment meaning: over 15 received Ad26.COV2.S at low or high dose, single or two shots; about 5 received placebo; per-sample allocation not given. Day 63 following the first vaccine or placebo injection was when the samples were taken. The TCR was taken from a person aged 18 to 59 who received the Ad26.COV2.S COVID-19 vaccine or a placebo. The chain couples TRBV2 to TRBJ1-3; 8 positions match TRBD1. Material: peripheral blood, obtained in a trial of Ad26.COV2.S vaccine versus placebo. CDR3 bases: TGTGCCAGCAGTGAAGCGAGGGACAGGAGGGAAGGAAACACCATATATTTT. It translates to CASSEARDRREGNTIYF.